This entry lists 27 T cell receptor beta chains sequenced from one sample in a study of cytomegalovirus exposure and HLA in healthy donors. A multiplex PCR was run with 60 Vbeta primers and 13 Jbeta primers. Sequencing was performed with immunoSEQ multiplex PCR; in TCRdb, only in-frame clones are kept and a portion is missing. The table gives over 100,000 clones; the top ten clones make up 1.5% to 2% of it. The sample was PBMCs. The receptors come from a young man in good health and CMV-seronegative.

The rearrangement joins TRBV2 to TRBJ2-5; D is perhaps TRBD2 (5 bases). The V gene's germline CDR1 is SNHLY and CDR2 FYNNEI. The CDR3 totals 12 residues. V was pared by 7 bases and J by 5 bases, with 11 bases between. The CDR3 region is CASTLEEETQYF. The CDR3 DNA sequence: TGTGCCAGCACCTTGGAGGAGGAGACCCAGTACTTC.

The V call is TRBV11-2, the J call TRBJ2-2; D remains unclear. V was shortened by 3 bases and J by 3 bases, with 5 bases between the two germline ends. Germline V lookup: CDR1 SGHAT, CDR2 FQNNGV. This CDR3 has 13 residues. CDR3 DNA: TGTGCCAGCAGCTTTCGAGACACCGGGGAGCTGTTTTTT. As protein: CASSFRDTGELFF.

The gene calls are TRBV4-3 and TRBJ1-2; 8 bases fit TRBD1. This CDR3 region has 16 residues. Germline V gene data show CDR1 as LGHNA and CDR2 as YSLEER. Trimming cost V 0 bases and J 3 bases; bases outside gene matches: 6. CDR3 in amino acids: CASSQDKAGGYYGYTF. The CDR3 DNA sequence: TGCGCCAGCAGCCAAGATAAGGCAGGGGGCTACTATGGCTACACCTTC.

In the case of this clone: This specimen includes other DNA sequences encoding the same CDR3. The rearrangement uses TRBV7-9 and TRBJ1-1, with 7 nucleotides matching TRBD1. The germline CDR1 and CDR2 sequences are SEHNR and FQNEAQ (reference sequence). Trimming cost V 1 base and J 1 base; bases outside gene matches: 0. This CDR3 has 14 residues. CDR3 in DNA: TGTGCCAGCAGCTTAGGACAGGGGAACACTGAAGCTTTCTTT. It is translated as CASSLGQGNTEAFF.

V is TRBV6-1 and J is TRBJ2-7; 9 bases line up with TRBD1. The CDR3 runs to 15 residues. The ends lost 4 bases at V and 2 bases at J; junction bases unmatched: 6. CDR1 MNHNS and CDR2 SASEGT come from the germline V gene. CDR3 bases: TGTGCCAGCAGTGGAGGACAGGGGCCGACCTACGAGCAGTACTTC. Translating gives CASSGGQGPTYEQYF.

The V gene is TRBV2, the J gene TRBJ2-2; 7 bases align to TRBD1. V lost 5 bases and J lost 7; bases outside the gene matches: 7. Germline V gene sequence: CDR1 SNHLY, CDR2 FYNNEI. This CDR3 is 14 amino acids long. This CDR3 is CASSNRQGNGELFF. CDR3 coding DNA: TGTGCCAGCAGTAACCGACAGGGTAACGGGGAGCTGTTTTTT.

CDR3 sequence: CASSFGTEQPQHF. The CDR3 DNA follows: TGTGCCAGCAGCTTCGGGACAGAACAGCCCCAGCATTTT. V usage is TRBV5-6 and J usage is TRBJ1-5; 7 bases align to TRBD1. The germline V gene encodes CDR1 SGHDT and CDR2 YYEEEE. Unmatched junction bases numbered 3, after V lost 2 bases and J lost 7 bases. This CDR3 is 13 amino acids long.

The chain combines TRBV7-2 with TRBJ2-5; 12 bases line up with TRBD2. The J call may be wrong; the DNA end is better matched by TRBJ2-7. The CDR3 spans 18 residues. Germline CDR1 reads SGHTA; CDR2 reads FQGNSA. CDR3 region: CASSSDVRLAGAYYEQYF. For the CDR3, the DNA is TGTGCCAGCAGCTCGGACGTTAGACTAGCGGGAGCTTACTACGAGCAGTACTTC.

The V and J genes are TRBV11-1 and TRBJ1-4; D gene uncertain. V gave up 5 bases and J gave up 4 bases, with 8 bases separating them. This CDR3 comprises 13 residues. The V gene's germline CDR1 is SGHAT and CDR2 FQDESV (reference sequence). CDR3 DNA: TGTGCCAGCAGCCAGCAGGATAATGAAAAACTGTTTTTT. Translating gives CASSQQDNEKLFF.

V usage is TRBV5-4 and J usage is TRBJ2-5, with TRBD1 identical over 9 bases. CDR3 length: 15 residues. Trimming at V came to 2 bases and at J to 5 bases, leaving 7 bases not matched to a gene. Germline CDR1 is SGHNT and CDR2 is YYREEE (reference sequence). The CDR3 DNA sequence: TGTGCCAGCAGCTTAAAACAGGGGGCGGGGGAGACCCAGTACTTC. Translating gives CASSLKQGAGETQYF.

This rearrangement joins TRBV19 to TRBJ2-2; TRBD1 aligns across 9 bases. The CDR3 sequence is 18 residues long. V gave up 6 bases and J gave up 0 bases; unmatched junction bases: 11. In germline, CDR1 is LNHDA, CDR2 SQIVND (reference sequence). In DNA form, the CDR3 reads TGTGCCAGTAGGCCCGGGACAGGGATTTCGGCGAACACCGGGGAGCTGTTTTTT. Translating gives CASRPGTGISANTGELFF. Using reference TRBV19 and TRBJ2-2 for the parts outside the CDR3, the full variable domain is DGGITQSPKYLFRKEGQNVTLSCEQNLNHDAMYWYRQDPGQGLRLIYYSQIVNDFQKGDIAEGYSVSREKKESFPLTVTSAQKNPTAFYLCASRPGTGISANTGELFFGEGSRLTVL.

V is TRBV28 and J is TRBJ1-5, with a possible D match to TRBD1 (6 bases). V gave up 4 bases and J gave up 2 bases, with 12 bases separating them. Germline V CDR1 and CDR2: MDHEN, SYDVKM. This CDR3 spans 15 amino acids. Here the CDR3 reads CASSSGGRGNQPQHF. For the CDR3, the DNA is TGTGCCAGCAGTTCGGGGGGCAGGGGCAATCAGCCCCAGCATTTT.

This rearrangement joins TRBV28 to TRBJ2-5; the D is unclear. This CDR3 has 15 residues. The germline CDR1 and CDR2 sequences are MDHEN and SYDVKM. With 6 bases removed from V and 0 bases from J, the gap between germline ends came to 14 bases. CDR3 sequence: CASSTPAGYQETQYF. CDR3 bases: TGTGCCAGCAGCACACCCGCCGGGTACCAAGAGACCCAGTACTTC.

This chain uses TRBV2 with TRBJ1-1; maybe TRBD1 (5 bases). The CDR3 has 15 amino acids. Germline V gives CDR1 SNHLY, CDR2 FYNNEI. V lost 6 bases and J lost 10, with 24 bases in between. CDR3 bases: TGTGCCAGCAGCCACCCGGCGGGACCTTTGATAGGAGCTTTCTTT. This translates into CASSHPAGPLIGAFF.

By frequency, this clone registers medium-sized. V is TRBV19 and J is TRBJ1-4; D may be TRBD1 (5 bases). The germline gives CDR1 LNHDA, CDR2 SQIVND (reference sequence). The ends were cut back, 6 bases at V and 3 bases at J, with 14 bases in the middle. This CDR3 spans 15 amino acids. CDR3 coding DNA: TGTGCCAGTAGCCTAGGAGGGGACTCTAATGAAAAACTGTTTTTT. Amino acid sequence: CASSLGGDSNEKLFF.

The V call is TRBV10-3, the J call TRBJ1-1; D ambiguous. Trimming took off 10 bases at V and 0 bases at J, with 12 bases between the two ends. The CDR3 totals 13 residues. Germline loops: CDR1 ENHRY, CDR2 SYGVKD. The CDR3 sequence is CATADGLNTEAFF. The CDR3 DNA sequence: TGTGCCACCGCCGACGGGTTGAACACTGAAGCTTTCTTT.

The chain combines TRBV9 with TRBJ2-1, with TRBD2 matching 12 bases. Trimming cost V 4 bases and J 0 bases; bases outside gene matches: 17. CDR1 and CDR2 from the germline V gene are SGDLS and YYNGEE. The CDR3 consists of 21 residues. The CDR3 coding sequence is TGTGCCAGCAGCTGGACCAAATTGCTAGCGGGAGGGCCAAGCTCCTACAATGAGCAGTTCTTC. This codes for CASSWTKLLAGGPSSYNEQFF.

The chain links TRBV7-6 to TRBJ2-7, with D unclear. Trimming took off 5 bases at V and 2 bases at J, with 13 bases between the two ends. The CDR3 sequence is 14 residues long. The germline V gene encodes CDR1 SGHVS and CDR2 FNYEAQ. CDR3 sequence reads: CASSPRIEAYEQYF. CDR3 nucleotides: TGTGCCAGCAGCCCGCGGATTGAAGCCTACGAGCAGTACTTC. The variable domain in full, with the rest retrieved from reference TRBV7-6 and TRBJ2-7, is GAGVSQSPRYKVTKRGQDVALRCDPISGHVSLYWYRQALGQGPEFLTYFNYEAQQDKSGLPNDRFSAERPEGSISTLTIQRTEQRDSAMYRCASSPRIEAYEQYFGPGTRLTVT.

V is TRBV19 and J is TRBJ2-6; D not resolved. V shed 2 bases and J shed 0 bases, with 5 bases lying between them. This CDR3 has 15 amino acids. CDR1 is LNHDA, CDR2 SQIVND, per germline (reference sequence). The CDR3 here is CASSITVSGANVLTF. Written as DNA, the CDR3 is TGTGCCAGTAGTATAACAGTCTCTGGGGCCAACGTCCTGACTTTC.

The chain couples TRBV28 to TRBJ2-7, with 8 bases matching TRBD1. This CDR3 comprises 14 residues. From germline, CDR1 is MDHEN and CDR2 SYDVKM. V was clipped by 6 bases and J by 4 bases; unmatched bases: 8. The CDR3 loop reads CASRPGQATYEQYF. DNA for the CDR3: TGTGCCAGCAGACCGGGACAGGCTACTTACGAGCAGTACTTC.

CDR3 protein: CASSFRVAGVTDTQYF. The CDR3 DNA reads as TGTGCCAGCAGTTTCAGGGTAGCGGGGGTCACAGATACGCAGTATTTT. The rearrangement joins TRBV27 to TRBJ2-3; 9 bases are a match to TRBD2. Trimming cost V 3 bases and J 2 bases; bases outside gene matches: 6. The CDR3 loop spans 16 amino acids. The germline gives CDR1 MNHEY, CDR2 SMNVEV (reference sequence).

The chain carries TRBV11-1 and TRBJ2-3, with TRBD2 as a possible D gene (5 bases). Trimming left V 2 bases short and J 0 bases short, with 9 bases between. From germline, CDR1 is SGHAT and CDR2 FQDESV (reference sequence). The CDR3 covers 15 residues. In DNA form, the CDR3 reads TGTGCCAGCAGCTTATCGGGGTCGAGCACAGATACGCAGTATTTT. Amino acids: CASSLSGSSTDTQYF.

CDR3 loop: CASRPTGGVSPDTQYF. The CDR3 DNA follows: TGTGCCAGCAGACCTACGGGAGGAGTGTCCCCAGATACGCAGTATTTT. V gene TRBV7-2 combines with J gene TRBJ2-3; TRBD2 matches at 7 bases. The CDR3 contains 16 residues. The germline V gene has CDR1 SGHTA and CDR2 FQGNSA. The ends lost 6 bases at V and 4 bases at J; junction bases unmatched: 13.

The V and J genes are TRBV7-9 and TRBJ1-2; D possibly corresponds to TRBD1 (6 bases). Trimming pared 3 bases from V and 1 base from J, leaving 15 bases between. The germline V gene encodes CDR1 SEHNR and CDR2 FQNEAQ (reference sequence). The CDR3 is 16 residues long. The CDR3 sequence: CASSFAGAQLNYGYTF. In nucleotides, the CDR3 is TGTGCCAGCAGCTTTGCAGGGGCCCAGCTTAACTATGGCTACACCTTC.

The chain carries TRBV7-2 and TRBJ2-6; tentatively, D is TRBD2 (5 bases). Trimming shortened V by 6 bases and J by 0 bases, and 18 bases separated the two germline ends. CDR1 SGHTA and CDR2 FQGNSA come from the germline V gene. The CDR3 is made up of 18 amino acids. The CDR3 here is CASSYKPTGSSGANVLTF. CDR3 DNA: TGTGCCAGCAGTTACAAGCCGACGGGAAGCTCTGGGGCCAACGTCCTGACTTTC.

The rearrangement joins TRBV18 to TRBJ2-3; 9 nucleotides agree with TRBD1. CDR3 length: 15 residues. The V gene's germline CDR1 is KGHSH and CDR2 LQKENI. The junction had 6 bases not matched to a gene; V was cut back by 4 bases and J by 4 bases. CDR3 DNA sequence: TGTGCCAGCTCACTCATGACAGGGGGTGCAGATACGCAGTATTTT. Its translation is CASSLMTGGADTQYF.

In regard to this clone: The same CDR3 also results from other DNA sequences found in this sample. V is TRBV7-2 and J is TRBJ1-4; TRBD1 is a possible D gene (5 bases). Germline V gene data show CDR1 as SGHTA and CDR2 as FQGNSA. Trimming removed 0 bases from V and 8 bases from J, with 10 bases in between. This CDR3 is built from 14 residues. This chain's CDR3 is CASSLAGGNEKLFF. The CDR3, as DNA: TGTGCCAGCAGCTTAGCGGGGGGGAACGAAAAACTGTTTTTT. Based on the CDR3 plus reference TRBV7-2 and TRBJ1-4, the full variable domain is GAGVSQSPSNKVTEKGKDVELRCDPISGHTALYWYRQSLGQGLEFLIYFQGNSAPDKSGLPSDRFSAERTGGSVSTLTIQRTQQEDSAVYLCASSLAGGNEKLFFGSGTQLSVL.